This T cell receptor (beta chain) was retrieved from a study of shared clonotypes between healthy human individuals. Across the whole study: CD4 naive and CD4 memory each took three plates per donor, while CD8 naive took two and CD8 memory one. Points from the study as a whole: Among the subsets, naive ones generally showed larger estimated richness than memory ones.

In the case of this clone: Its antigen is unidentified.

The CDR3 extends over 12 amino acids. Original handling: Filtering differed since immunoSEQ provided only junctions, with no quality scores. Only in-frame clones appear in the TCRdb table, and some are missing; sequencing was by immunoSEQ multiplex PCR. The DNA was the basis for D and trimming; V, J and clone size are from that table. The sample yields over a million clones, approximately 97% seen once. V is TRBV12-2 and J is TRBJ2-7; the table names TRBD2, a call not compared with the DNA. TRBV12-2 is flagged as a pseudogene. Specimen: naive CD4+ T cells sorted from blood. Subset denoted: CD45RA+ positively selected. The clonotype originates from a young man in good health. The CDR3 DNA reads TGTGCAAGTCGCCCCGAGAGGTACGAGCAGTACTTC. Translating it yields CASRPERYEQYF.